A single sample gave rise to the 23 T cell receptor beta chains below, sequenced in a study of early T cells in non-severe SARS-CoV-2 infection. TCRdb reanalysed the 5' RACE reads using MiXCR and keeps one entry per CDR3 protein. Of about 31,000 distinct CDR3 sequences listed, 4.5% to 6% are singletons. The sample was whole blood. These receptors were collected from an adult who was a healthcare worker with PCR-confirmed SARS-CoV-2 infection or an uninfected control (not recorded which).

There are many counts of this clonotype. V and J are TRBV13 and TRBJ1-2, with D maybe TRBD1 (6 bases). The CDR3 has 14 residues. The germline gives CDR1 PRHDT, CDR2 FYEKMQ (reference sequence). Trimming removed 5 bases from V and 4 bases from J, with 14 bases in between. The CDR3 loop reads CASSLLGAGYGYTF. Written as DNA, the CDR3 is TGTGCCAGCAGCCTCTTGGGGGCAGGCTATGGCTACACCTTC.

The chain joins TRBV5-1 to TRBJ1-1, with D tentatively TRBD1 (6 bases). The ends were cut back, 7 bases at V and 1 base at J, with 11 bases in the middle. Germline V gives CDR1 SGHRS, CDR2 YFSETQ. CDR3 length: 13 amino acids. Here the CDR3 DNA reads TGCGCCAGCTCATGGGGGGCGAACACTGAAGCTTTCTTT. Encoded protein: CASSWGANTEAFF.

This clonotype has at least ten counts. The V call is TRBV2, the J call TRBJ2-3; 7 nucleotides align to TRBD1. Trimming at V came to 7 bases and at J to 9 bases, leaving 13 bases not matched to a gene. The CDR3 contains 14 residues. Germline-derived CDR1 and CDR2 are SNHLY and FYNNEI. CDR3 sequence: CASTQGQSLETQYF. CDR3 DNA sequence: TGTGCCAGCACCCAGGGACAGTCCCTAGAGACGCAGTATTTT.

The CDR3 sequence: CASSLGLAGGYGTDTQYF. The CDR3 coding sequence is TGTGCCAGCAGCCTGGGACTAGCGGGAGGATACGGCACAGATACGCAGTATTTT. This chain uses TRBV7-6 with TRBJ2-3; TRBD2 matches 15 bases. The trim removed 5 bases at V and 1 base at J, leaving 7 bases unmatched. Germline CDR1 reads SGHVS; CDR2 reads FNYEAQ. This CDR3 is 18 amino acids long. The entire variable domain, with the rest obtained from reference TRBV7-6 and TRBJ2-3, is as follows: GAGVSQSPRYKVTKRGQDVALRCDPISGHVSLYWYRQALGQGPEFLTYFNYEAQQDKSGLPNDRFSAERPEGSISTLTIQRTEQRDSAMYRCASSLGLAGGYGTDTQYFGPGTRLTVL.

This clonotype turned up a few times. The chain carries TRBV12-3 or TRBV12-4 and TRBJ2-1; tentatively, D is TRBD1 (6 bases). Trimming took off 3 bases at V and 7 bases at J, with 13 bases between the two ends. The CDR3 loop spans 14 amino acids. CDR3 nucleotides: TGTGCCAGCAGTTTTGCCGGCGGACAGAATGAGCAGTTCTTC. Its translation: CASSFAGGQNEQFF.

This clonotype occurred many times. J is TRBJ2-6 and V is TRBV5-4; the D is unclear. The CDR3 contains 14 residues. Germline V gene lookup returns CDR1 SGHNT and CDR2 YYREEE (reference sequence). Trimming took 4 bases from V and 1 from J, leaving 6 bases between them. The CDR3 sequence is CASSANSGANVLTF. As DNA, the CDR3 is TGTGCCAGCAGCGCAAATTCTGGGGCCAACGTCCTGACTTTC.

This clonotype was seen repeatedly, ten times or more. The chain combines TRBV11-3 with TRBJ2-3; no clear D. Germline V CDR1 and CDR2: SGHNT, YENEEA. This CDR3 has 13 amino acids. Trimming pared 2 bases from V and 7 bases from J, leaving 10 bases between. The CDR3 loop reads CASSLYQDHTQYF. The DNA for the CDR3 is TGTGCCAGCAGCTTATACCAGGACCATACGCAGTATTTT. The entire variable domain, with the rest obtained from reference TRBV11-3 and TRBJ2-3, is as follows: EAGVVQSPRYKIIEKKQPVAFWCNPISGHNTLYWYLQNLGQGPELLIRYENEEAVDDSQLPKDRFSAERLKGVDSTLKIQPAELGDSAVYLCASSLYQDHTQYFGPGTRLTVL.

This clonotype has at least ten counts. This sequence joins TRBV24-1 and TRBJ2-3; a weak D match, TRBD1 (6 bases). Germline V lookup: CDR1 KGHDR, CDR2 SFDVKD. The CDR3 is 15 amino acids. V dropped 3 bases and J dropped 4 bases, with 13 bases sitting between them. CDR3 DNA: TGTGCCACCAGTGATATGGGCAGGGGAGCAGATACGCAGTATTTT. This gives the protein CATSDMGRGADTQYF.

This clonotype has ten or more counts. CDR3 coding DNA: TGTGCCAGCAGGAGGACTAGCGGGACTTCGGGAGATACGCAGTATTTT. Its protein product is CASRRTSGTSGDTQYF. The chain recombines TRBV2 with TRBJ2-3; 12 bases align to TRBD2. CDR1 and CDR2 (germline): SNHLY, FYNNEI. With 6 bases clipped from V and 5 bases from J, the junction kept 9 bases outside the gene matches. CDR3 length: 16 amino acids.

The CDR3 DNA follows: TGTGCCAGCAGTTACTATAACCTAGCGGGAGGGCCCGATGAGCAGTTCTTC. Translated, it gives CASSYYNLAGGPDEQFF. The J gene is TRBJ2-1, the V gene TRBV6-6, with 12 bases lining up with TRBD2. This CDR3 is built from 17 residues. Germline V lookup: CDR1 MNHNY, CDR2 SVGAGI (reference sequence). The ends lost 1 base at V and 8 bases at J; junction bases unmatched: 9.

This clonotype was counted at least ten times. CDR3 nucleotide sequence: TGCGCCAGCATCGAGGTCCCTGAGGCGGGAGTATACTACGAGCAGTACTTC. It translates to CASIEVPEAGVYYEQYF. The chain is built from TRBV5-1 and TRBJ2-7, with 7 positions matching TRBD2. Looked up from germline, CDR1 is SGHRS and CDR2 is YFSETQ. CDR3 length: 17 residues. With V trimmed by 6 bases and J by 3 bases, 18 bases remained unmatched.

This clonotype has a count of ten or more. The V call is TRBV6-5, the J call TRBJ2-1; 13 nucleotides align to TRBD2. The V gene's germline CDR1 is MNHEY and CDR2 SVGAGI. This CDR3 is built from 14 residues. With V trimmed by 7 bases and J by 11 bases, 8 bases remained unmatched. This CDR3 reads CASTPGTSGAKQFF. CDR3 bases: TGTGCCAGCACCCCCGGGACTAGCGGGGCGAAGCAGTTCTTC.

This clonotype was counted a few times. The chain combines TRBV18 with TRBJ2-5; D is undetermined. V lost 3 bases, J lost 5 bases, and 7 bases lay in between. From germline, CDR1 is KGHSH and CDR2 LQKENI. The CDR3 length is 12 residues. The CDR3 spells CASSPSVETQYF. The CDR3 DNA is TGTGCCAGCTCACCTTCCGTCGAGACCCAGTACTTC.

In this sample, this clonotype turned up many times. The rearrangement uses TRBV13 and TRBJ1-3; D unclear. The CDR3 covers 18 residues. V shed 0 bases and J shed 4 bases, with 19 bases lying between them. CDR1 PRHDT and CDR2 FYEKMQ come from the germline V gene (reference sequence). DNA of the CDR3: TGTGCCAGCAGCTTAGGCCGTAAGGGAACCGTCTCCGGAAACACCATATATTTT. This translates into CASSLGRKGTVSGNTIYF.

This clonotype turned up a few times. This chain's CDR3 is CASSRTGRSTFYEQYF. For the CDR3, the DNA is TGCGCCAGCAGCCGGACAGGGCGCAGTACCTTCTACGAGCAGTACTTC. The rearrangement uses TRBV4-1 and TRBJ2-7; 8 nucleotides align to TRBD1. From germline, CDR1 is MGHRA and CDR2 YSYEKL. There are 16 residues in the CDR3. Trimming removed 4 bases from V and 3 bases from J; junction bases left unmatched: 11.

In this sample, this clonotype turned up many times. V and J are TRBV4-2 and TRBJ2-3, with TRBD2 matching over 10 bases. This CDR3 spans 17 amino acids. The germline gives CDR1 LGHNA, CDR2 YNFKEQ. V lost 0 bases to trimming and J lost 2 bases; unmatched junction nucleotides: 5. CDR3 loop: CASSQDPSGRATDTQYF. Here the CDR3 DNA reads TGTGCCAGCAGCCAAGACCCCAGCGGGAGGGCCACAGATACGCAGTATTTT.

The chain joins TRBV28 to TRBJ2-7, with D possibly TRBD1 on 5 matching bases. V lost 3 bases and J 5 bases, leaving 11 bases between the germline ends. The CDR3 contains 13 residues. Germline V gene data show CDR1 as MDHEN and CDR2 as SYDVKM. The CDR3 nucleotides are TGTGCCAGCAGTTTTCCAGGGTTGGACGAGCAGTACTTC. It encodes CASSFPGLDEQYF.

Note on this clonotype: A single base separates this from a much larger clone, so it may be a read error. This chain joins TRBV7-4 and TRBJ2-1; D unclear. Germline V gene sequence: CDR1 SGHVT, CDR2 SQSDAQ. The CDR3 is 14 amino acids. The CDR3 nucleotides are TGTGCCAGAAGCTTGGCAGGTCCTGCCGATGAGCAGTTCTTC. This sequence encodes CARSLAGPADEQFF.

V is TRBV6-6 and J is TRBJ2-1; 11 nucleotides agree with TRBD2. Germline values: CDR1 MNHNY, CDR2 SVGAGI (reference sequence). Trimming at V came to 5 bases and at J to 7 bases, leaving 7 bases not matched to a gene. The CDR3 sequence is 15 residues long. CDR3 amino acids: CASSPGTSGLNEQFF. The CDR3 region has the DNA TGTGCCAGCAGTCCCGGGACTAGCGGTTTAAATGAGCAGTTCTTC.

This clonotype was picked up many times. This rearrangement joins TRBV19 to TRBJ2-7, with TRBD2 identical over 8 bases. CDR1 is LNHDA and CDR2 is SQIVND in the germline V gene (reference sequence). V was pared by 4 bases and J by 2 bases, with 4 bases of the junction left unmatched. CDR3 length equals 14 residues. CDR3 DNA: TGTGCCAGTAGTAAGACTAGCGATACCTACGAGCAGTACTTC. It translates to CASSKTSDTYEQYF.

The table lists this clonotype with many counts. This chain links TRBV12-3 or TRBV12-4 with TRBJ2-4; 7 nucleotides align to TRBD1. This CDR3 has 12 residues. Trimming took 5 bases from V and 15 from J; bases not matched to a gene: 10. CDR3 sequence (DNA): TGTGCCAGCAGTCTCCCGGGACAGCCCCCGTACTTC. Its translation: CASSLPGQPPYF.

This clonotype was observed a handful of times. The J gene is TRBJ2-7, the V gene TRBV7-9, with 8 nucleotides matching TRBD1. V shed 5 bases and J 4 bases; nucleotides not matched to a gene: 1. The CDR3 length is 12 residues. Germline lookup yields CDR1 SEHNR and CDR2 FQNEAQ (reference sequence). CDR3 residues: CASSTGGYEQYF. The DNA for the CDR3 is TGTGCCAGCAGCACAGGGGGATACGAGCAGTACTTC.

The chain is built from TRBV12-3 or TRBV12-4 and TRBJ1-6; D is undetermined. CDR3 length: 12 amino acids. Deletions cut 5 bases from V and 7 bases from J, with 6 bases between. This CDR3 is CASSPSNSPLHF. As DNA, the CDR3 is TGTGCCAGCAGTCCGTCGAATTCACCCCTCCACTTT.